The sequence of this T cell receptor beta chain was determined in a study of cytomegalovirus exposure and HLA in healthy donors. CDR1 and CDR2 from the germline V gene are SGDLS and YYNGEE. V shed 0 bases and J shed 2 bases, with 8 bases lying between them. The CDR3 runs 14 residues. PCR employed 60 Vbeta and 13 Jbeta primers. Libraries were prepared by immunoSEQ multiplex PCR; TCRdb keeps only in-frame clonotypes and omits some of them. The sample carries some 98,000 clones, roughly 70% recorded once. This chain joins TRBV9 and TRBJ2-5, with D unresolved. The TCR sequence derives from a man aged 50 or older in good health and CMV-seronegative. Sequencing was carried out using PBMCs. Written as DNA, the CDR3 is TGTGCCAGCAGCGTAGGCACAGTACAAGAGACCCAGTACTTC. Protein: CASSVGTVQETQYF.